Following are 11 T cell receptor beta chains from one sample sequenced in a study of cytomegalovirus exposure and HLA in healthy donors. The PCR employed 60 Vbeta primers together with 13 Jbeta primers. Assay used: immunoSEQ multiplex PCR; TCRdb lists only in-frame clones, some missing. This sample yields about 200,000 clones, of which 79% are seen a single time; about 1.4% belongs to the top ten. Material for sequencing was PBMCs. These receptors all stem from a woman aged 45-65 years in good health and CMV-seronegative.

J is TRBJ1-1 and V is TRBV4-1; 8 bases match TRBD1. Unmatched junction bases numbered 5, after V lost 3 bases and J lost 2 bases. Germline-derived CDR1 and CDR2 are MGHRA and YSYEKL. The CDR3 extends over 15 amino acids. The CDR3 protein is CASSQAQGVNTEAFF. The DNA for the CDR3 is TGCGCCAGCAGCCAGGCACAGGGGGTCAACACTGAAGCTTTCTTT.

The chain couples TRBV27 to TRBJ2-7; D is uncertain. Germline V gene sequence: CDR1 MNHEY, CDR2 SMNVEV (reference sequence). CDR3 length equals 13 residues. Deletions cut 0 bases from V and 4 bases from J, with 7 bases between. Written as DNA, the CDR3 is TGTGCCAGCAGTTTATCTCCAGATTACGAGCAGTACTTC. This codes for CASSLSPDYEQYF.

The CDR3 spells CASSLAQEGYEQYF. The CDR3 nucleotides are TGTGCCAGCAGCTTAGCGCAGGAGGGCTACGAGCAGTACTTC. V gene TRBV7-6 combines with J gene TRBJ2-7; D may be TRBD2 (6 bases). Trimming left V 0 bases short and J 3 bases short, with 9 bases between. Germline CDR1 reads SGHVS; CDR2 reads FNYEAQ. CDR3 length: 14 residues. Using reference TRBV7-6 and TRBJ2-7 for the parts outside the CDR3, the full variable domain is GAGVSQSPRYKVTKRGQDVALRCDPISGHVSLYWYRQALGQGPEFLTYFNYEAQQDKSGLPNDRFSAERPEGSISTLTIQRTEQRDSAMYRCASSLAQEGYEQYFGPGTRLTVT.

The J gene is TRBJ2-7, the V gene TRBV6-6; TRBD2 is a possible D gene (5 bases). Germline values: CDR1 MNHNY, CDR2 SVGAGI (reference sequence). The V end lost 6 bases, the J end lost 2 bases, and 17 bases lay between the germline ends. The CDR3 is 15 residues long. This chain's CDR3 is CASRGEQSRAYEQYF. DNA for the CDR3: TGTGCCAGCAGGGGAGAGCAGTCTCGCGCCTACGAGCAGTACTTC.

The chain recombines TRBV5-1 with TRBJ2-3; D might be TRBD1 (5 bases). This CDR3 is 15 amino acids long. Germline V gene data show CDR1 as SGHRS and CDR2 as YFSETQ. V gave up 0 bases and J gave up 2 bases, with 10 bases separating them. CDR3 DNA: TGCGCCAGCAGCTTGGTGCCAGGGTACACAGATACGCAGTATTTT. Translation gives CASSLVPGYTDTQYF. The complete variable domain, with remaining parts taken from reference TRBV5-1 and TRBJ2-3, reads KAGVTQTPRYLIKTRGQQVTLSCSPISGHRSVSWYQQTPGQGLQFLFEYFSETQRNKGNFPGRFSGRQFSNSRSEMNVSTLELGDSALYLCASSLVPGYTDTQYFGPGTRLTVL.

The rearrangement links TRBV9 to TRBJ2-3; TRBD1 aligns across 7 bases. Germline V gives CDR1 SGDLS, CDR2 YYNGEE. Unmatched junction bases numbered 8, after V lost 4 bases and J lost 3 bases. The CDR3 is made up of 15 amino acids. The chain's CDR3 is CASSILDRRTDTQYF. The CDR3 DNA reads as TGTGCCAGCAGCATACTGGACAGGAGGACAGATACGCAGTATTTT.

This clone has just one count. The chain is built from TRBV7-2 and TRBJ2-1, with 9 bases matching TRBD1. From germline, CDR1 is SGHTA and CDR2 FQGNSA. The CDR3 is made up of 20 amino acids. Losses at the gene ends were 0 bases for V and 0 bases for J; bases not matched to a gene: 12. Written as DNA, the CDR3 is TGTGCCAGCAGCTTAGCGGGGGGGACAGGGCCCTATAGCTCCTACAATGAGCAGTTCTTC. This translates into CASSLAGGTGPYSSYNEQFF.

The chain is built from TRBV14 and TRBJ2-7; TRBD2 matches at 7 bases. The CDR3 covers 16 residues. The V gene end was trimmed by 4 bases and the J gene end by 3 bases; junction bases not matched to a gene: 12. Germline CDR1 reads SGHDN; CDR2 reads FVKESK. CDR3 nucleotides: TGTGCCAGCAGCCCCCGACGGGGGGTGGGGGTCTACGAGCAGTACTTC. Translation: CASSPRRGVGVYEQYF.

This chain uses TRBV7-2 with TRBJ2-2; the D gene is possibly TRBD2 (5 bases). V shed 2 bases and J shed 8 bases, with 12 bases lying between them. Germline CDR1 is SGHTA and CDR2 is FQGNSA. The CDR3 runs to 14 residues. The CDR3 DNA reads TGTGCCAGCAGCTTATCCGGCGGGCTAGGGGAGCTGTTTTTT. As protein: CASSLSGGLGELFF.

This chain uses TRBV5-1 with TRBJ2-5; 11 positions match TRBD2. CDR1 and CDR2 from the germline V gene are SGHRS and YFSETQ. V shed 2 bases, J shed 5 bases, and the junction held 11 bases outside the gene matches. The CDR3 runs to 17 residues. The chain's CDR3 is CASSFYPSTSGVETQYF. In nucleotides, the CDR3 is TGCGCCAGCAGCTTCTACCCCTCGACTAGCGGGGTCGAGACCCAGTACTTC. Full variable domain (outside the CDR3, taken from reference TRBV5-1 and TRBJ2-5): KAGVTQTPRYLIKTRGQQVTLSCSPISGHRSVSWYQQTPGQGLQFLFEYFSETQRNKGNFPGRFSGRQFSNSRSEMNVSTLELGDSALYLCASSFYPSTSGVETQYFGPGTRLLVL.

This clone showed up just once. The rearrangement links TRBV18 to TRBJ2-7; tentative D call: TRBD1 (5 bases). Germline loops: CDR1 KGHSH, CDR2 LQKENI. With 3 bases removed from V and 2 bases from J, the gap between germline ends came to 11 bases. The CDR3 has 14 residues. The DNA of the CDR3 is TGTGCCAGCTCACCCCTAAAGGGGCCCTACGAGCAGTACTTC. It is translated as CASSPLKGPYEQYF.